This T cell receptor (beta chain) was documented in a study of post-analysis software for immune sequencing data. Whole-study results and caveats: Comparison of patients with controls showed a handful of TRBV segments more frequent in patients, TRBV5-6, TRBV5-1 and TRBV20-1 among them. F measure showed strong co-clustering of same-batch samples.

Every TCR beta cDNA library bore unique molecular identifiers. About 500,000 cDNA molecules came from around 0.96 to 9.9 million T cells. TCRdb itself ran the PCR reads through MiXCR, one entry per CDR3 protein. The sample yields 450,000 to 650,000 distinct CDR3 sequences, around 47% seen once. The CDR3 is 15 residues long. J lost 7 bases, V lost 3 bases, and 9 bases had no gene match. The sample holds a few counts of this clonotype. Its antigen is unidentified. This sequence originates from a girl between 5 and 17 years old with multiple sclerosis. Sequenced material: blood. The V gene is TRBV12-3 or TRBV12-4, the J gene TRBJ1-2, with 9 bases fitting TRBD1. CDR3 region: CASSFGTGLFGGYTF. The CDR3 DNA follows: TGTGCCAGCAGTTTTGGGACAGGGCTATTTGGTGGCTACACCTTC.